Listed below are T cell receptor beta chains from one sample, sequenced in a study of OX40 agonist ivuxolimab in advanced cancers. The table came from immunoSEQ multiplex PCR; TCRdb's copy has only in-frame clones and leaves some out. The table lists about 42,000 clones, 85% to 90% of them singletons. Sample: CD4+ or CD8+ T cells sorted from blood, taken in a trial of the OX40 agonist ivuxolimab. The receptor source for this set is an adult with an advanced solid tumor such as melanoma, head and neck, liver or kidney cancer. The CDR3 runs from the conserved cysteine through the conserved F or W. The D gene is left open where the match is weak. Size values are once, few and many counts, or a class for expanded clones, and some rows have none.

len,v_gene,abundance,j_gene,d_gene,CDR3aa,CDR3nt
13,TRBV5-5,.,TRBJ2-5,.,CASTGPGQETQYF,TGTGCCAGCACCGGGCCCGGCCAAGAGACCCAGTACTTC
15,TRBV9,.,TRBJ2-1,TRBD1,CASSAGQGIYNEQFF,TGTGCCAGCAGCGCGGGACAGGGAATCTACAATGAGCAGTTCTTC
14,TRBV28,.,TRBJ1-1,TRBD1,CASKIGQGNSEAFF,TGTGCCAGTAAAATCGGACAGGGGAATTCTGAAGCTTTCTTT
15,TRBV6-6,once,TRBJ2-2,TRBD1,CASTITGGEGGELFF,TGTGCCAGCACTATCACAGGGGGCGAGGGCGGGGAGCTGTTTTTT
15,TRBV19,once,TRBJ2-1,.,CASSSSRGTYNEQFF,TGTGCCAGTAGTTCTTCCCGCGGCACCTACAATGAGCAGTTCTTC
17,TRBV10-3,.,TRBJ2-3,TRBD2,CAISGYGLAGVGDTQYF,TGTGCCATCAGTGGGTATGGACTAGCGGGAGTTGGGGATACGCAGTATTTT
17,TRBV6-1,.,TRBJ2-7,TRBD2,CASSEALPAGDPYEQYF,TGTGCCAGCAGTGAAGCGCTGCCAGCGGGGGATCCCTACGAGCAGTACTTC
13,TRBV29-1,.,TRBJ2-5,TRBD1,CSGWDREGETQYF,TGCAGCGGCTGGGACAGGGAGGGGGAGACCCAGTACTTC
14,TRBV19,.,TRBJ1-6,.,CASSEGYYNSPLHF,TGTGCCAGTAGTGAGGGTTATTATAATTCACCCCTCCACTTT
14,TRBV6-5,.,TRBJ1-2,.,CASSYARRGSGYTF,TGTGCCAGCAGTTACGCTCGACGGGGTAGTGGCTACACCTTC
16,TRBV5-5,.,TRBJ2-7,TRBD2,CASSLTGTSASYEQYF,TGTGCCAGCAGCTTAACCGGGACTAGCGCTTCCTACGAGCAGTACTTC
13,TRBV7-9,.,TRBJ1-1,TRBD1,CASREGQLTEAFF,TGTGCCAGCAGGGAGGGACAGCTGACTGAAGCTTTCTTT
14,TRBV6-1,.,TRBJ1-1,TRBD1,CASRGPDRVGLAFF,TGTGCCAGCAGAGGCCCCGACAGGGTTGGTTTGGCTTTCTTT
14,TRBV2,.,TRBJ2-7,.,CASRELTVAYEQYF,TGTGCCAGCAGGGAACTGACGGTTGCCTACGAGCAGTACTTC
15,TRBV5-1,.,TRBJ2-2,.,CASSLDSYNTGELFF,TGCGCCAGCAGCTTGGATAGTTACAACACCGGGGAGCTGTTTTTT
15,TRBV5-4,.,TRBJ1-1,.,CASSARGGQDTEAFF,TGTGCCAGCTCCGCCCGGGGGGGTCAAGACACTGAAGCTTTCTTT
16,TRBV7-9,.,TRBJ2-1,TRBD1,CASSLSNRGGFDEQFF,TGTGCCAGCAGCCTATCAAACAGGGGTGGGTTCGATGAGCAGTTCTTC
15,TRBV30,.,TRBJ1-3,.,CAWSRTSTSGNTIYF,TGTGCCTGGAGTAGGACGTCAACCTCTGGAAACACCATATATTTT
13,TRBV7-6,.,TRBJ2-5,.,CASSRVRGETQYF,TGTGCCAGCAGCCGGGTCAGGGGAGAGACCCAGTACTTC
15,TRBV9,.,TRBJ1-2,.,CASSVGASNNYGYTF,TGTGCCAGCAGCGTAGGGGCGTCCAATAACTATGGCTACACCTTC
16,TRBV27,.,TRBJ2-3,.,CASSLSFLAPTDTQYF,TGTGCCAGCAGTTTATCGTTCCTAGCCCCCACAGATACGCAGTATTTT
16,TRBV7-9,once,TRBJ2-1,TRBD2,CASRRGLAGGGNEQFF,TGTGCCAGCAGGAGGGGACTAGCGGGAGGTGGGAATGAGCAGTTCTTC
15,TRBV5-6,.,TRBJ2-3,.,CASSLDFRGTDTQYF,TGTGCCAGCAGCTTGGATTTTCGTGGGACAGATACGCAGTATTTT
18,TRBV7-2,.,TRBJ1-6,TRBD1,CASSQGTGVSSYNSPLHF,TGTGCCAGCAGCCAAGGGACAGGGGTGAGCTCCTATAATTCACCCCTCCACTTT
13,TRBV5-4,.,TRBJ2-5,TRBD2,CASSRLAEETQYF,TGTGCCAGCAGCCGCCTAGCGGAAGAGACCCAGTACTTC
17,TRBV11-1,.,TRBJ2-7,TRBD1,CASSLEAAGTGTYEQYF,TGTGCCAGCAGCTTAGAAGCTGCCGGGACAGGGACTTACGAGCAGTACTTC
15,TRBV18,.,TRBJ2-7,TRBD2,CASSPTAGGGYEQYF,TGTGCCAGCTCACCAACTGCGGGGGGCGGGTACGAGCAGTACTTC
13,TRBV13,.,TRBJ2-3,.,CASSLGIGDTQYF,TGTGCCAGCAGCTTAGGGATCGGGGATACGCAGTATTTT
15,TRBV28,.,TRBJ2-5,TRBD1,CASSTPDRVQLSQYF,TGTGCCAGCAGTACCCCCGACAGGGTCCAATTGTCCCAGTACTTC
15,TRBV2,.,TRBJ2-2,.,CASSEWPGFTGELFF,TGTGCCAGCAGTGAATGGCCGGGATTCACCGGGGAGCTGTTTTTT
13,TRBV6-6,.,TRBJ1-2,TRBD1,CASRGTEGGGYTF,TGTGCCAGCAGGGGGACAGAGGGTGGTGGCTACACCTTC
15,TRBV9,.,TRBJ1-4,TRBD1,CASSARDSSNEKLFF,TGTGCCAGCAGCGCCAGGGACAGCTCTAATGAAAAACTGTTTTTT
13,TRBV19,.,TRBJ2-5,.,CASSSYSGETQYF,TGTGCCAGTAGTTCATATAGTGGAGAGACCCAGTACTTC
13,TRBV13,.,TRBJ2-7,.,CASSLVGGDEQYF,TGTGCCAGCAGCTTGGTTGGGGGCGACGAGCAGTACTTC
15,TRBV28,.,TRBJ2-7,.,CASSPPTANSYEQYF,TGTGCCAGCAGTCCGCCCACCGCCAACTCCTACGAGCAGTACTTC
15,TRBV12-5,.,TRBJ2-3,.,CASGLSVGFRDTQYF,TGTGCTAGTGGTTTGTCGGTTGGGTTTCGGGATACGCAGTATTTT
14,TRBV27,.,TRBJ2-7,.,CASRLAGSSYEQYF,TGTGCCAGCAGGCTTGCGGGCAGCTCCTACGAGCAGTACTTC
13,TRBV2,medium-sized,TRBJ2-1,.,CASSEVRYNEQFF,TGTGCCAGCAGTGAAGTACGGTACAATGAGCAGTTCTTC
11,TRBV6-6,.,TRBJ2-7,.,CASRSFGEQYF,TGTGCCAGCCGTTCGTTTGGCGAGCAGTACTTC
13,TRBV7-7,.,TRBJ2-5,TRBD1,CASSWGQGETQYF,TGTGCTAGCAGCTGGGGACAGGGCGAGACCCAGTACTTC
17,TRBV4-2,.,TRBJ2-1,.,CASSQARGRRVYNEQFF,TGTGCCAGCAGCCAGGCGAGGGGGAGAAGGGTCTACAATGAGCAGTTCTTC
13,TRBV30,.,TRBJ2-7,.,CAWSVLGALEQYF,TGTGCCTGGAGTGTATTGGGGGCACTCGAGCAGTACTTC
14,TRBV2,.,TRBJ1-3,.,CASSEAGQGNTIYF,TGTGCCAGCAGTGAAGCCGGACAGGGAAACACCATATATTTT